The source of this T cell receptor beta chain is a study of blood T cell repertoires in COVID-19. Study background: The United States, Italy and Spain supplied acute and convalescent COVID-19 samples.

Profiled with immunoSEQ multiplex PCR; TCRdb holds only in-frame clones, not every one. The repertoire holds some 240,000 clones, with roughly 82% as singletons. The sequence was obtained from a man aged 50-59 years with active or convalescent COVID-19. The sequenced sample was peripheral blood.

CDR3 DNA: TGCGCCAGCAGCCTCTATATAGGACAGCTGAACACTGAAGCTTTCTTT. As protein: CASSLYIGQLNTEAFF. This rearrangement joins TRBV4-3 to TRBJ1-1; TRBD1 might be the D (6 bases). Germline V gene sequence: CDR1 LGHNA, CDR2 YSLEER. V was shortened by 4 bases and J by 0 bases, with 15 bases between the two germline ends. This CDR3 has 16 amino acids.